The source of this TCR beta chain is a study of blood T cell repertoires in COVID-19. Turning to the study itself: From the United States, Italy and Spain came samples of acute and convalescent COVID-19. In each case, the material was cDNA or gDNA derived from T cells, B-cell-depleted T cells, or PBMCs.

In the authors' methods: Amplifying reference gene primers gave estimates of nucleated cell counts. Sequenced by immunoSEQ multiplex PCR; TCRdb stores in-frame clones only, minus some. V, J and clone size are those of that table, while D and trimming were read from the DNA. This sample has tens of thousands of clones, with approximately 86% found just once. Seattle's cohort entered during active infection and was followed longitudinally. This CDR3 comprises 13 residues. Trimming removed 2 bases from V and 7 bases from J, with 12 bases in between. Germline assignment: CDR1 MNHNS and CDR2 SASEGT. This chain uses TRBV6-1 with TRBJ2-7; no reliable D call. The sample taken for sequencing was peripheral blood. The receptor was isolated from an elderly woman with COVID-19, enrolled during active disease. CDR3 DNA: TGTGCCAGCAGTGAATGGTCTAGGTGGGAGCAGTACTTC. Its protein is CASSEWSRWEQYF.